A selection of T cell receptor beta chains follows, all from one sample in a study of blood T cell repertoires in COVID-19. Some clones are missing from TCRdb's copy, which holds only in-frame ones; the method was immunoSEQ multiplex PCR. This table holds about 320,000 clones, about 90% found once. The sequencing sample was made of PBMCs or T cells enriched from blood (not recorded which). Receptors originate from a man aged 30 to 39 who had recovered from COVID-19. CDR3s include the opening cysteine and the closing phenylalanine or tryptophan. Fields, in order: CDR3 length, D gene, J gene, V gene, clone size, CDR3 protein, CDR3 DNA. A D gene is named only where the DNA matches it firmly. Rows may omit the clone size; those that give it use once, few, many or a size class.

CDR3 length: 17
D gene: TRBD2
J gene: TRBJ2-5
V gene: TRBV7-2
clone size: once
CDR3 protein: CASSLGTSGGAMKTQYF
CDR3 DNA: TGTGCCAGCAGCTTAGGGACTAGCGGGGGGGCAATGAAGACCCAGTACTTC

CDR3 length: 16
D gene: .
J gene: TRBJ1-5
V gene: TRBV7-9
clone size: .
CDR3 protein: CASSGGSGFSNQPQHF
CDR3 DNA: TGTGCCAGCAGCGGGGGGTCAGGGTTTAGCAATCAGCCCCAGCATTTT

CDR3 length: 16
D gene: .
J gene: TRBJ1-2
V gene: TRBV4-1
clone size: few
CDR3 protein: CASSQGSGVGVYGYTF
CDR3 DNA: TGCGCCAGCAGCCAAGGAAGCGGGGTGGGTGTATATGGCTACACCTTC

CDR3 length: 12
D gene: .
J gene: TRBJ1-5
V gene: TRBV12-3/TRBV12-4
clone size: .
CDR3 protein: CASSLYNQPQHF
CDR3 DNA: TGTGCCAGCAGTTTATACAATCAGCCCCAGCATTTT

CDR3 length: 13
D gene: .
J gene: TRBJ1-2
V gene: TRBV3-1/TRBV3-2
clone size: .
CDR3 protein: CASSQGTVYGYTF
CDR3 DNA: TGTGCCAGCAGCCAAGGGACAGTCTATGGCTACACCTTC

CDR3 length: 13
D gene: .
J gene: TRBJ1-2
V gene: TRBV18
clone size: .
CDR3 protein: CASSPLAAYGYTF
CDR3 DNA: TGTGCCAGCTCACCTTTGGCGGCCTATGGCTACACCTTC

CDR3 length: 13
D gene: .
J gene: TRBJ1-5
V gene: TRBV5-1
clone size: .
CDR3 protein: CASSEDRNQPQHF
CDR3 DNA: TGCGCCAGCAGCGAGGACAGAAATCAGCCCCAGCATTTT

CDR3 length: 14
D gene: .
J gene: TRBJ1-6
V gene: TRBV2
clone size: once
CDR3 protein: CAISRAGGDSPLHF
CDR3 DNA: TGTGCCATCTCCCGGGCCGGAGGTGATTCACCCCTCCACTTT

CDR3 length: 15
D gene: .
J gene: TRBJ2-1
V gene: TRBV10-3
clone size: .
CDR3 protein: CAISGGSSSYNEQFF
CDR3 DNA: TGTGCCATCAGTGGGGGCTCGAGCTCCTACAATGAGCAGTTCTTC

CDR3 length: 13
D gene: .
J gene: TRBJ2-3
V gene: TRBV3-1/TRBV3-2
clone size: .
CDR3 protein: CASSRTTTDTQYF
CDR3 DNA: TGTGCCAGCAGCCGGACTACTACAGATACGCAGTATTTT

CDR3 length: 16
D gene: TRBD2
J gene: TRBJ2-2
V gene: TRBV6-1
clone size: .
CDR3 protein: CASSGTSGGEFGELFF
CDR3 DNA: TGTGCCAGCAGTGGGACTAGCGGGGGGGAGTTTGGGGAGCTGTTTTTT

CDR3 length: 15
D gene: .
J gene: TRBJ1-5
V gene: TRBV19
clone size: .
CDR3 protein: CASSLGWGENQPQHF
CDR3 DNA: TGTGCCAGTAGTCTTGGGTGGGGGGAAAATCAGCCCCAGCATTTT

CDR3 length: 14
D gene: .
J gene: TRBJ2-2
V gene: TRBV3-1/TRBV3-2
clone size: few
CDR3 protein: CASSPLQHTGELFF
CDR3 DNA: TGTGCCAGCAGCCCGTTACAGCACACCGGGGAGCTGTTTTTT

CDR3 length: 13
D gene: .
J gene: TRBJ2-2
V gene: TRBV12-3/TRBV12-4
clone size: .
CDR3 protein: CASRQSSAGELFF
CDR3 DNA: TGTGCCAGCAGACAGTCATCGGCCGGGGAGCTGTTTTTT

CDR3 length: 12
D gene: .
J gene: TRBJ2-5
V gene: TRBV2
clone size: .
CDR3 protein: CANRFLQETQYF
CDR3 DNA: TGTGCCAACAGATTTCTCCAAGAGACCCAGTACTTC

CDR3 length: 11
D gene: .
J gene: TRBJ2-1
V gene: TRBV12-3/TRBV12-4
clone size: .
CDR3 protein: CASSPSREQFF
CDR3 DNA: TGTGCCAGCAGCCCGAGCCGTGAGCAGTTCTTC

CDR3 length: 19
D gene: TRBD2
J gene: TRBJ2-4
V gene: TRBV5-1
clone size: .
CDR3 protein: CASSFAGTSGGLAKNIQYF
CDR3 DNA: TGCGCCAGCAGCTTCGCTGGGACTAGCGGGGGTTTAGCCAAAAACATTCAGTACTTC